The TCR beta chain described here comes from a study of cytomegalovirus exposure and HLA in healthy donors. The PCR employed 60 Vbeta primers together with 13 Jbeta primers. Sequenced by immunoSEQ multiplex PCR; TCRdb stores in-frame clones only, minus some. The sample consists of around 100,000 clones, around three quarters of them appearing once. The germline gives CDR1 PRHDT, CDR2 FYEKMQ (reference sequence). The germline V and J ends were trimmed by 4 bases and 1 base, with 10 bases remaining between them. The CDR3 has 14 amino acids. The specimen sequenced was PBMCs. This receptor was taken from a man aged 45 to 65 in good health and CMV-seropositive. The gene calls are TRBV13 and TRBJ1-2; the D gene is possibly TRBD1 (6 bases). The CDR3 loop reads CASSSPDSNYGYTF. In DNA form, the CDR3 reads TGTGCCAGCAGCTCCCCGGACAGTAACTATGGCTACACCTTC.